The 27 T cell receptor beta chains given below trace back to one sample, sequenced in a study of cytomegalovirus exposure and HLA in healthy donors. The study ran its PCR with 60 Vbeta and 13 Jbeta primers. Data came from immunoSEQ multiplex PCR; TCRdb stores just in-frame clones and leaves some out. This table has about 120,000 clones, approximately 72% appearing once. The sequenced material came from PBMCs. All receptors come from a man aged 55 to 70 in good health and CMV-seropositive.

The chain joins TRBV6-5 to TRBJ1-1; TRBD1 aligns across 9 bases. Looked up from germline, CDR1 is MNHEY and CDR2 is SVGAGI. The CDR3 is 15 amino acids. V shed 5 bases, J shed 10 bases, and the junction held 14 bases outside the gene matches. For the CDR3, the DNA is TGTGCCAGCAGTAAGGAGCGGACAGGGGATAGCGGAGCTTTCTTT. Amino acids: CASSKERTGDSGAFF.

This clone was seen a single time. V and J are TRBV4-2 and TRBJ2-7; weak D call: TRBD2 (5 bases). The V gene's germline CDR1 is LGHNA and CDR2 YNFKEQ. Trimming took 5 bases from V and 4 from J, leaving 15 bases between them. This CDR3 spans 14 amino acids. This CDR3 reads CASSVVLWEYEQYF. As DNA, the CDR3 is TGTGCCAGCAGCGTCGTCCTCTGGGAGTACGAGCAGTACTTC.

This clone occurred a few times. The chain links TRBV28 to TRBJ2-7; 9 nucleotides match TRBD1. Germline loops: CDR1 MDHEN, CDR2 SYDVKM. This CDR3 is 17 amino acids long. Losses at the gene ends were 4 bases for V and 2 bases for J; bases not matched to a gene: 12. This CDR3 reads CASSYAPDRGRAYEQYF. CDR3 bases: TGTGCCAGCAGTTACGCCCCTGACAGGGGGAGGGCCTACGAGCAGTACTTC.

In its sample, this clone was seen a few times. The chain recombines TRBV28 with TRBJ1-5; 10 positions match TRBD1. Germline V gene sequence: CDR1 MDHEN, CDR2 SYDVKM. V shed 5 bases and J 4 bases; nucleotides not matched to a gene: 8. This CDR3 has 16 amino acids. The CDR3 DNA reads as TGTGCCAGCAGTAGTCCGGGACAGGGGTCTAATCAGCCCCAGCATTTT. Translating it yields CASSSPGQGSNQPQHF.

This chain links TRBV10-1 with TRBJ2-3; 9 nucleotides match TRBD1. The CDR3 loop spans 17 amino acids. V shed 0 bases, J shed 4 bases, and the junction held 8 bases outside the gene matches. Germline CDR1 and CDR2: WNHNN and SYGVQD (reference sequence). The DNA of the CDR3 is TGCGCCAGCAGTGAGTCTCGGGCGGGACAGGGCGCAGATACGCAGTATTTT. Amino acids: CASSESRAGQGADTQYF.

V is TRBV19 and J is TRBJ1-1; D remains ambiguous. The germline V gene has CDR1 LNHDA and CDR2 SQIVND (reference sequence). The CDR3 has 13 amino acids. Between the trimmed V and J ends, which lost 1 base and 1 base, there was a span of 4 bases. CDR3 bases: TGTGCCAGTAGTATAGCAAAGAACACTGAAGCTTTCTTT. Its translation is CASSIAKNTEAFF.

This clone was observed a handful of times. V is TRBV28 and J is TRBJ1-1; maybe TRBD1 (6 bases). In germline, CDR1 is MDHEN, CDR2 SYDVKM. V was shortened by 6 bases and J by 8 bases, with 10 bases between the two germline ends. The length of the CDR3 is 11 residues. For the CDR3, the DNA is TGTGCCAGCAGAGACAGGTCGGAAGCTTTCTTT. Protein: CASRDRSEAFF.

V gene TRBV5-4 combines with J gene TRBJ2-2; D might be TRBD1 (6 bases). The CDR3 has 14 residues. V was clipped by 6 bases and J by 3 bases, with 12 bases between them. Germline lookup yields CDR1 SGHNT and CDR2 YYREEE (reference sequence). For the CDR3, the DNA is TGTGCCAGCACCGTGGGGGCGGACACCGGGGAGCTGTTTTTT. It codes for CASTVGADTGELFF.

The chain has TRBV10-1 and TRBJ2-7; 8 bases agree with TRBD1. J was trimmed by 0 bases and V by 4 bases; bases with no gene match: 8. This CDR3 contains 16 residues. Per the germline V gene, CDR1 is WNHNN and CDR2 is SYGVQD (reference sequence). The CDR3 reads CASSGVWGQDSYEQYF. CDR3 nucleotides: TGCGCCAGCAGTGGAGTCTGGGGACAGGACTCCTACGAGCAGTACTTC.

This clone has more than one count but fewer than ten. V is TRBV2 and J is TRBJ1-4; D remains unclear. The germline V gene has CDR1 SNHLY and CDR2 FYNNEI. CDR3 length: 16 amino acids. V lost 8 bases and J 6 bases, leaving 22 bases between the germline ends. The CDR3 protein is CASLRPPGKPDEKLFF. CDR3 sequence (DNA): TGTGCCAGCCTGAGACCGCCCGGGAAGCCCGATGAAAAACTGTTTTTT.

CDR3: CASRALGTHQETQYF. DNA for the CDR3: TGCGCCAGCAGGGCCTTGGGGACACATCAAGAGACCCAGTACTTC. This chain connects TRBV5-1 to TRBJ2-5; TRBD1 might be the D (6 bases). The V and J ends lost 5 bases and 2 bases respectively, with 16 bases between them. From germline, CDR1 is SGHRS and CDR2 YFSETQ. The CDR3 loop spans 15 amino acids.

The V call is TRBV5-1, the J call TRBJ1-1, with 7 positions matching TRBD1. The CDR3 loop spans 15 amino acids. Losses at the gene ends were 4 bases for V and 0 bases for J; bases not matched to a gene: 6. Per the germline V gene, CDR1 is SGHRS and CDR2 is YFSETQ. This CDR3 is CASSLGTAMNTEAFF. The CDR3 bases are TGCGCCAGCAGCCTGGGGACAGCTATGAACACTGAAGCTTTCTTT.

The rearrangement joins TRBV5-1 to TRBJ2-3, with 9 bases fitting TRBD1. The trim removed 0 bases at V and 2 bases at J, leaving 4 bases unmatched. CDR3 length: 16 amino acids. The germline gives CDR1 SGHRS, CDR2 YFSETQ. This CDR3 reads CASSLEGTGTTDTQYF. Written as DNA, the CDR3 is TGCGCCAGCAGCTTGGAGGGGACAGGGACCACAGATACGCAGTATTTT.

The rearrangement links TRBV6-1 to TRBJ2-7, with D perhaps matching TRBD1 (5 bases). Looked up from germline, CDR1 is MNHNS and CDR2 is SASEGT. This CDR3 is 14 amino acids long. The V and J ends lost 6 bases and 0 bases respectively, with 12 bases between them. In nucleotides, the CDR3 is TGTGCCAGCAGAGAACAGGAATTCTCCTACGAGCAGTACTTC. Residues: CASREQEFSYEQYF.

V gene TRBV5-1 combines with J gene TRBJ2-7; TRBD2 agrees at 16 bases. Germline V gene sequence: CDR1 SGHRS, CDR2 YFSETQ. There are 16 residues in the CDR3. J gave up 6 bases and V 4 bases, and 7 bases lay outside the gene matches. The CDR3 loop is CASSQGLAGGLGEQYF. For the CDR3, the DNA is TGCGCCAGCAGCCAGGGACTAGCGGGGGGGCTTGGCGAGCAGTACTTC.

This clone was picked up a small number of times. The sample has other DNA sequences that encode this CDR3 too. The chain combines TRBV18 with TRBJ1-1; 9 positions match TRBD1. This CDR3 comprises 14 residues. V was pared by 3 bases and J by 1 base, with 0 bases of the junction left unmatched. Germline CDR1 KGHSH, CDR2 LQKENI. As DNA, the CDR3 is TGTGCCAGCTCACCGGGACAGGGGAACACTGAAGCTTTCTTT. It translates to CASSPGQGNTEAFF.

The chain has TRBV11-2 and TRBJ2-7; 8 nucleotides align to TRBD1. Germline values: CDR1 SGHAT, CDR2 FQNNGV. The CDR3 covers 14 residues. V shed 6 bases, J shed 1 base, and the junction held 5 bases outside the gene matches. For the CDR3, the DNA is TGTGCCAGCAGTTTGACAGGGGTGTCCTACGAGCAGTACTTC. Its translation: CASSLTGVSYEQYF.

The CDR3 sequence: CASSPAGSWSYNEQFF. DNA for the CDR3: TGTGCCAGCAGCCCCGCCGGGAGTTGGTCCTACAATGAGCAGTTCTTC. The chain carries TRBV7-3 and TRBJ2-1; TRBD2 might be the D (6 bases). V shed 5 bases and J shed 1 base, with 15 bases lying between them. The CDR3 loop spans 16 amino acids. Germline values: CDR1 SGHTA, CDR2 FQGTGA.

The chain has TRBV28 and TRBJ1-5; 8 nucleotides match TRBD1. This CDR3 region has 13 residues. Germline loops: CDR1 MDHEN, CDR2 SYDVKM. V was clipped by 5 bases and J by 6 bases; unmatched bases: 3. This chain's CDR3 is CASSRTGSQPQHF. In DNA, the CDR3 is TGTGCCAGCAGTCGGACAGGGTCTCAGCCCCAGCATTTT.

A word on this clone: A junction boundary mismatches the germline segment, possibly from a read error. The CDR3 spells CSSRPGTGPNNEQFF. The CDR3 DNA reads TGTTCCAGCAGACCCGGGACAGGCCCCAACAATGAGCAGTTCTTC. V usage is TRBV7-9 and J usage is TRBJ2-1; 8 bases align to TRBD1. CDR3 length: 15 residues. Germline loops: CDR1 SEHNR, CDR2 FQNEAQ (reference sequence).

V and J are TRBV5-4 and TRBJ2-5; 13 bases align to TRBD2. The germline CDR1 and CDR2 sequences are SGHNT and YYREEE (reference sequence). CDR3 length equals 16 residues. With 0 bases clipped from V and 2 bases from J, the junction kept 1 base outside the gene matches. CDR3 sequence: CASSLGLAGGQETQYF. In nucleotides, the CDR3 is TGTGCCAGCAGCTTGGGACTAGCGGGGGGACAAGAGACCCAGTACTTC.

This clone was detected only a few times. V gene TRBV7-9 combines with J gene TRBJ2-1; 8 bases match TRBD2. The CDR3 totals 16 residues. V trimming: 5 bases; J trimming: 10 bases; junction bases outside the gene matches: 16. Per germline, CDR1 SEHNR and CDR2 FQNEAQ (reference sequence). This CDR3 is CASSPEGGRTFREQFF. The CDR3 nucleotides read TGTGCCAGCAGCCCGGAGGGCGGGAGGACCTTTCGGGAGCAGTTCTTC.

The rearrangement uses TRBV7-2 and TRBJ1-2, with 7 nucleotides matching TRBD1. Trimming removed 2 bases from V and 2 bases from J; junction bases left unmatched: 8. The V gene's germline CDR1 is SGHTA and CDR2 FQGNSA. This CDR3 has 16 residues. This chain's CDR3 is CASSLNRGKGNYGYTF. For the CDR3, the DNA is TGTGCCAGCAGCTTAAACAGGGGCAAAGGGAACTATGGCTACACCTTC.

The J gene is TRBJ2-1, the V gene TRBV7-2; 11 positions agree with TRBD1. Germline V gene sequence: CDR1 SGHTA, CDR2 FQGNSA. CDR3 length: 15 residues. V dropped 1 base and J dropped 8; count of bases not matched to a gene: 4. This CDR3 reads CASSLGTGGWDEQFF. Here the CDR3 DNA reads TGTGCCAGCAGCTTAGGGACAGGGGGCTGGGATGAGCAGTTCTTC.

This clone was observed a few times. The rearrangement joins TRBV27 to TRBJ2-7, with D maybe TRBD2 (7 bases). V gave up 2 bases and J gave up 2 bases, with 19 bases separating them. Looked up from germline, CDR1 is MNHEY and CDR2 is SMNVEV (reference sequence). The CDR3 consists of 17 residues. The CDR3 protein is CASSLRGEGGRTYEQYF. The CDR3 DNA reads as TGTGCCAGCAGTTTAAGGGGGGAGGGGGGCCGAACCTACGAGCAGTACTTC.

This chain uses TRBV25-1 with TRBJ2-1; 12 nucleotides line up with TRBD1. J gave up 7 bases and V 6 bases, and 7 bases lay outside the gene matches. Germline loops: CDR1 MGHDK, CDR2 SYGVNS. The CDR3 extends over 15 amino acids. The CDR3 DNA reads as TGTGCCAGCAGGTCGGCGGGACAGGGGGCGAATGAGCAGTTCTTC. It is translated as CASRSAGQGANEQFF.

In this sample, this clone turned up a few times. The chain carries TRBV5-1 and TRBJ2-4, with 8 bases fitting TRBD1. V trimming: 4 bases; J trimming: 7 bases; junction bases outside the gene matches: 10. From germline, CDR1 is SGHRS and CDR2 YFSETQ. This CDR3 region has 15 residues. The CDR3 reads CASSDSTGDRNIQYF. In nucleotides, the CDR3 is TGCGCCAGCAGCGACTCGACAGGGGATCGCAACATTCAGTACTTC.